The 14 T cell receptor beta chains below all came from one sample that was sequenced in a study of shared clonotypes between healthy human individuals. Assay used: immunoSEQ multiplex PCR; TCRdb lists only in-frame clones, some missing. The sample consists of about 2.4 million clones, 93% of them appearing once. The sequenced sample was naive CD4+ T cells from PBMCs. The sample's subset: CD45RA+ positively selected. Receptors originate from a man younger than 35 in good health. Some clones in this sample may be carry-over from other donors' samples.

This clone was observed a single time. This chain uses TRBV4-2 with TRBJ2-1; D possibly matches TRBD1 or TRBD2 (5 bases each). This CDR3 is 16 amino acids long. Germline CDR1 reads LGHNA; CDR2 reads YNFKEQ. V was trimmed by 0 bases and J by 0 bases, leaving 9 bases between them. The CDR3 sequence is CASSQDLGTSYNEQFF. DNA of the CDR3: TGTGCCAGCAGCCAAGATCTTGGGACCTCCTACAATGAGCAGTTCTTC.

The chain has TRBV6-1 and TRBJ1-1; D unresolved. Germline loops: CDR1 MNHNS, CDR2 SASEGT. CDR3 length: 13 amino acids. V was clipped by 7 bases and J by 0 bases, with 9 bases between them. The CDR3 DNA is TGTGCCAGCACCGAACATATGAACACTGAAGCTTTCTTT. It codes for CASTEHMNTEAFF.

The chain links TRBV7-9 to TRBJ2-2; 7 nucleotides align to TRBD1. CDR1 and CDR2 from the germline V gene are SEHNR and FQNEAQ (reference sequence). Unmatched junction bases numbered 12, after V lost 5 bases and J lost 6 bases. This CDR3 has 16 amino acids. As DNA, the CDR3 is TGTGCCAGCAGCCGAGGGGGCGCGAGCTTTTCCGGGGAGCTGTTTTTT. Its protein product is CASSRGGASFSGELFF.

This clone was picked up a small number of times. The same CDR3 arises from other DNA sequences in this sample as well. The chain carries TRBV5-4 and TRBJ2-2, with D unclear. Trimming left V 4 bases short and J 6 bases short, with 13 bases between. The CDR3 extends over 14 amino acids. Germline values: CDR1 SGHNT, CDR2 YYREEE (reference sequence). CDR3 in DNA: TGTGCCAGCAGCCTTTCGAAGGTCCCCGGGGAGCTGTTTTTT. It yields the protein CASSLSKVPGELFF. Using reference TRBV5-4 and TRBJ2-2 for the parts outside the CDR3, the full variable domain is ETGVTQSPTHLIKTRGQQVTLRCSSQSGHNTVSWYQQALGQGPQFIFQYYREEENGRGNFPPRFSGLQFPNYSSELNVNALELDDSALYLCASSLSKVPGELFFGEGSRLTVL.

This chain joins TRBV2 and TRBJ2-3; no clear D gene. Germline CDR1 reads SNHLY; CDR2 reads FYNNEI. V was trimmed by 3 bases and J by 5 bases, leaving 9 bases between them. The CDR3 runs 13 residues. The CDR3 spells CASSDGGKDTQYF. The CDR3 DNA reads as TGTGCCAGCAGTGACGGCGGTAAAGATACGCAGTATTTT.

The rearrangement uses TRBV18 and TRBJ2-5, with TRBD2 matching over 11 bases. Germline V gene sequence: CDR1 KGHSH, CDR2 LQKENI. The J segment lost 2 bases and the V segment lost 5 bases, leaving 4 bases of the junction unmatched. The CDR3 is 15 residues long. The CDR3 loop reads CASSTTSGTQETQYF. CDR3 nucleotide sequence: TGTGCCAGCTCAACGACTAGCGGGACTCAAGAGACCCAGTACTTC.

The DNA of the CDR3 is TGTGCCAGCAGCTTAAGAGGACAGCCTTATCAGCCCCAGCATTTT. This encodes CASSLRGQPYQPQHF. The rearrangement links TRBV5-6 to TRBJ1-5, with D perhaps TRBD1 (6 bases). Trimming cost V 2 bases and J 5 bases, with 14 bases left between them. Germline loops: CDR1 SGHDT, CDR2 YYEEEE. The CDR3 is made up of 15 amino acids.

This chain links TRBV5-1 with TRBJ1-5, with D unclear. This CDR3 has 16 amino acids. The V end lost 0 bases, the J end lost 1 base, and 11 bases lay between the germline ends. CDR1 SGHRS and CDR2 YFSETQ come from the germline V gene. The DNA of the CDR3 is TGCGCCAGCAGCTTGGCCGGACCTGGGAGCAATCAGCCCCAGCATTTT. This encodes CASSLAGPGSNQPQHF.

The chain joins TRBV30 to TRBJ1-2, with D hard to call. The length of the CDR3 is 17 residues. V gave up 0 bases and J gave up 6 bases, with 23 bases separating them. Per germline, CDR1 GTSNPN and CDR2 SVGIG (reference sequence). The DNA for the CDR3 is TGTGCCTGGAGTGTAGGCCGGACGGACCGCCCCAGAGATGGCTACACCTTC. Protein product: CAWSVGRTDRPRDGYTF.

The J gene is TRBJ2-7, the V gene TRBV7-2; 9 positions agree with TRBD2. V was clipped by 6 bases and J by 5 bases; unmatched bases: 14. CDR1 is SGHTA, CDR2 FQGNSA, per germline. This CDR3 is built from 16 residues. The CDR3 sequence is CASSRTLSGSPDEQYF. CDR3 DNA: TGTGCCAGCAGTCGAACTCTTAGCGGGAGTCCCGACGAGCAGTACTTC.

The rearrangement uses TRBV5-1 and TRBJ2-6; the D is unclear. There are 16 residues in the CDR3. Germline V lookup: CDR1 SGHRS, CDR2 YFSETQ. The V end was cut by 4 bases, the J end by 0 bases, with 11 bases between. The CDR3 loop is CASSDQGFSGANVLTF. The CDR3 DNA sequence: TGCGCCAGCAGCGACCAAGGGTTCTCTGGGGCCAACGTCCTGACTTTC.

This chain connects TRBV19 to TRBJ1-1, with TRBD1 as a possible D gene (6 bases). The CDR3 runs 12 residues. Germline-derived CDR1 and CDR2 are LNHDA and SQIVND (reference sequence). V shed 5 bases and J shed 8 bases, with 12 bases lying between them. CDR3 region: CASSFRGREAFF. The CDR3 coding sequence is TGTGCCAGTAGTTTCAGGGGTAGGGAAGCTTTCTTT.

The chain links TRBV6-6 to TRBJ2-2, with D perhaps being TRBD1 or TRBD2 (6 bases each). V was cut by 0 bases and J by 7 bases, with 12 bases left in between. The germline V gene encodes CDR1 MNHNY and CDR2 SVGAGI (reference sequence). This CDR3 spans 15 amino acids. As DNA, the CDR3 is TGTGCCAGCAGTTACTCTTCGGGGGCAGGCGGGGAGCTGTTTTTT. It encodes CASSYSSGAGGELFF.

The chain joins TRBV5-1 to TRBJ1-1; TRBD1 might be the D (6 bases). Per germline, CDR1 SGHRS and CDR2 YFSETQ. Trimming cost V 3 bases and J 7 bases, with 22 bases left between them. The CDR3 has 16 amino acids. The CDR3 here is CASSWGDRTQGGEAFF. In DNA, the CDR3 is TGCGCCAGCAGCTGGGGAGACAGGACACAGGGTGGTGAAGCTTTCTTT.